This is a list of T cell receptor beta chains from one sample in a study of blood T cell repertoires in COVID-19. The assay was immunoSEQ multiplex PCR, and TCRdb's table has in-frame clones only and misses some. The profile shows about 220,000 clones, roughly 85% of them singletons. The sample taken for sequencing was peripheral blood. These receptors originate from a woman aged 65 to 85 with COVID-19, enrolled during active disease. Each CDR3 is given with its conserved first and last residue. Each record gives: clone size, J gene, V gene, D gene, CDR3 DNA, CDR3 protein. A D gene is named only where the DNA matches it firmly. Clone size, where shown, is once, few, many, or a class for clones that have expanded.

. | TRBJ2-1 | TRBV2 | TRBD2 | TGTGCCACTATCTACGGGGGGGCCTCCAAAGATGAGCAGTTCTTC | CATIYGGASKDEQFF
. | TRBJ2-2 | TRBV5-5 | . | TGTGCCAGCAGCTTGGGTGAGCGCACCGGGGAGCTGTTTTTT | CASSLGERTGELFF
. | TRBJ2-2 | TRBV5-6 | TRBD2 | TGTGCCAGCAGCTTGGGTCCCCTAGCGGGAGGGAACACCGGGGAGCTGTTTTTT | CASSLGPLAGGNTGELFF
. | TRBJ2-5 | TRBV18 | TRBD2 | TGTGCCAGCTCACAAACTAGCGGCCAAGAGACCCAGTACTTC | CASSQTSGQETQYF
. | TRBJ1-2 | TRBV18 | . | TGTGCCAGCTCACCAAATGTCGGTCAGGACTATGGCTACACCTTC | CASSPNVGQDYGYTF
once | TRBJ1-2 | TRBV6-2/TRBV6-3 | . | TGTGCCAGCAGTGCTCAGAGGTCTAACTATGGCTACACCTTC | CASSAQRSNYGYTF
. | TRBJ1-2 | TRBV11-2 | . | TGTGCCAGCAACTCTCACTCGACAGAACCTACCTTC | CASNSHSTEPTF
. | TRBJ2-5 | TRBV19 | TRBD1 | TGTGCCAGTAGTGCGGACAGGTCAGCGACCCAGTACTTC | CASSADRSATQYF
. | TRBJ1-1 | TRBV6-6 | TRBD1 | TGTGCCAGCGGCCTCCGGACAGGGCATAAAGCTTTCTTT | CASGLRTGHKAFF
. | TRBJ2-1 | TRBV4-3 | . | TGCGCCAGCAGCCGGAGAGGAAATGAGCAGTTCTTC | CASSRRGNEQFF
. | TRBJ1-5 | TRBV6-4 | . | TGTGCCAGCAGTGGGGAGTTTGGCCAGCCCCAGCATTTT | CASSGEFGQPQHF
once | TRBJ2-7 | TRBV23-1 | TRBD1 | TGCGCCAGCAGTCAATACGACAGGGGAAACGAGCAGTACTTC | CASSQYDRGNEQYF
. | TRBJ2-1 | TRBV2 | TRBD2 | TGTGCCAGCAGCGAGACTAGCGGGAGGCCAAACAGTCAGTTCTTC | CASSETSGRPNSQFF
. | TRBJ1-2 | TRBV30 | . | TGTGCCTGGAGCCCAGGGGCTAACTATGGCTACACCTTC | CAWSPGANYGYTF
. | TRBJ1-5 | TRBV18 | TRBD1 | TGTGCCAGCTCACCAACTCGGGACAGTTGGGTCCAGCATTTT | CASSPTRDSWVQHF
. | TRBJ2-3 | TRBV7-2 | TRBD2 | TGTGCCAGCAGCTTACGGGAGGGCACAGATACGCAGTATTTT | CASSLREGTDTQYF
. | TRBJ2-7 | TRBV19 | . | TGTGCCAGTAGTCGGGGGGACAGGAGCTCCTACGAGCAGTACTTC | CASSRGDRSSYEQYF
. | TRBJ2-5 | TRBV24-1 | TRBD2 | TGTGCCACCCGAGGGCGGGGGGCTCAAGAGACCCAGTACTTC | CATRGRGAQETQYF
. | TRBJ2-6 | TRBV4-1 | TRBD1 | TGCGCCAGCAGCCTCGACAGGGCGGGGGCCAACGTCCTGACTTTC | CASSLDRAGANVLTF
. | TRBJ1-5 | TRBV2 | . | TGTGCCAGCAGTGATAGCTATAGCAATCAGCCCCAGCATTTT | CASSDSYSNQPQHF
. | TRBJ2-6 | TRBV5-6 | TRBD2 | TGTGCCAGCAGCTCGACTAGCGGGAGCTCTGGGGCCAACGTCCTGACTTTC | CASSSTSGSSGANVLTF
. | TRBJ2-1 | TRBV7-6 | TRBD2 | TGTGCCAGCAGCTTAGTTTCTAGCGGTTACAATGAGCAGTTCTTC | CASSLVSSGYNEQFF
. | TRBJ1-5 | TRBV6-5 | . | TGTGCCACTGGGACGGGGGTAAATAGCAATCAGCCCCAGCATTTT | CATGTGVNSNQPQHF
. | TRBJ1-3 | TRBV29-1 | . | TGCAGCGTTGTTAGGGACTTGTCTGGAAACACCATATATTTT | CSVVRDLSGNTIYF
. | TRBJ2-3 | TRBV24-1 | . | TGTGCCACCAGTGATTTTGCAGGGGTGGGCACAGATACGCAGTATTTT | CATSDFAGVGTDTQYF
. | TRBJ1-2 | TRBV30 | TRBD1 | TGTGCCTGGAGTGTACGGGACAGGGGTGGCTACACCTTC | CAWSVRDRGGYTF
. | TRBJ1-2 | TRBV6-2/TRBV6-3 | . | TGTGCCAGCAGTTACGGGCAGGCCTATGGCTACACCTTC | CASSYGQAYGYTF
few | TRBJ1-2 | TRBV19 | TRBD1 | TGTGCCAGTCGCCTCCGGACAGGATTCTATGGCTACACCTTC | CASRLRTGFYGYTF